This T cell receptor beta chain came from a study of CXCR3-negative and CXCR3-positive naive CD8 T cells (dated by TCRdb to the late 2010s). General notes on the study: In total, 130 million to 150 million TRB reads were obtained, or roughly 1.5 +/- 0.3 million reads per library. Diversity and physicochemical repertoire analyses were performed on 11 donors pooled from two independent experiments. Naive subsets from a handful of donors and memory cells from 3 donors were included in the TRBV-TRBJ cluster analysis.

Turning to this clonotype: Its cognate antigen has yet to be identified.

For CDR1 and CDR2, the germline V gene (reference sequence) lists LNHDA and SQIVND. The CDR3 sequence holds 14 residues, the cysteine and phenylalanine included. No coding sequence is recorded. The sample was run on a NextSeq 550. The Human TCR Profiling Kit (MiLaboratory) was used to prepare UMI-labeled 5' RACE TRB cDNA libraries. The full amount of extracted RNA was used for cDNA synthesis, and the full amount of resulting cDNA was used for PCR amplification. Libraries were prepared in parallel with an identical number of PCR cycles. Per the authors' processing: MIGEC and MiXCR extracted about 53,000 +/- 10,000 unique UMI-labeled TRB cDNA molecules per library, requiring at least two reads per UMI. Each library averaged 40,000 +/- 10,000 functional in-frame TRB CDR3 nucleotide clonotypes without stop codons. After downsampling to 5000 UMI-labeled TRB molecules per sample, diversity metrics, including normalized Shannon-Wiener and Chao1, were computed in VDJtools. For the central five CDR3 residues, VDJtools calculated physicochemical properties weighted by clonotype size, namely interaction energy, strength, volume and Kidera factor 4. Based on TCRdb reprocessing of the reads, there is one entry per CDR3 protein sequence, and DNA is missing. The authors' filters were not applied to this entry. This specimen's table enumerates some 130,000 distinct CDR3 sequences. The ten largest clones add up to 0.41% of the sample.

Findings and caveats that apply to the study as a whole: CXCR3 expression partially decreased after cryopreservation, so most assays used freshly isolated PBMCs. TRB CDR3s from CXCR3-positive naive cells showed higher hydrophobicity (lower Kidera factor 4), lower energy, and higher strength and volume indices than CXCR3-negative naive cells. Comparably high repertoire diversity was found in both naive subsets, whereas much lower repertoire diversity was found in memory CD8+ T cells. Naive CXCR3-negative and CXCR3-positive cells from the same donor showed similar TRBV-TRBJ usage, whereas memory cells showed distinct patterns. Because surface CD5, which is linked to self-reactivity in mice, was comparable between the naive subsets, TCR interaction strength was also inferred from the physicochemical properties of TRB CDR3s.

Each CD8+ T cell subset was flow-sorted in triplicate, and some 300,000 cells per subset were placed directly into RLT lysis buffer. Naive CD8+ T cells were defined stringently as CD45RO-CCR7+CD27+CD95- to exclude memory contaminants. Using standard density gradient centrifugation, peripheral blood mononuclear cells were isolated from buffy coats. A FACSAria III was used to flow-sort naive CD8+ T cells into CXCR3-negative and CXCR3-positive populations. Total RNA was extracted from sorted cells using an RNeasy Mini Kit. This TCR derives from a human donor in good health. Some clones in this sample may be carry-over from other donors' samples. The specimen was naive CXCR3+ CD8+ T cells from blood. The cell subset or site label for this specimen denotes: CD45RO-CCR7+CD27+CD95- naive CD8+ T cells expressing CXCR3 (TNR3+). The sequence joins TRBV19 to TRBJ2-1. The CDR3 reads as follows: CASSILGFLNEQFF.